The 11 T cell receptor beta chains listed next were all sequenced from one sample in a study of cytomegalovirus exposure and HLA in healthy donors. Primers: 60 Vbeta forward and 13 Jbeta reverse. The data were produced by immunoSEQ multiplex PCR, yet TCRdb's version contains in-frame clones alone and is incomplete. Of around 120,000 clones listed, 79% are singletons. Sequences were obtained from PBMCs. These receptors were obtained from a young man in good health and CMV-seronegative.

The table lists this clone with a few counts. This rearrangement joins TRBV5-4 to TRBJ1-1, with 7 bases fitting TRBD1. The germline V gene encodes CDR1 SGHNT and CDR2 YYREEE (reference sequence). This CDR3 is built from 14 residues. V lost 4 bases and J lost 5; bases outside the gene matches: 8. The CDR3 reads CASSPGQERTEAFF. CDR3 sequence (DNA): TGTGCCAGCAGCCCCGGACAGGAACGAACTGAAGCTTTCTTT.

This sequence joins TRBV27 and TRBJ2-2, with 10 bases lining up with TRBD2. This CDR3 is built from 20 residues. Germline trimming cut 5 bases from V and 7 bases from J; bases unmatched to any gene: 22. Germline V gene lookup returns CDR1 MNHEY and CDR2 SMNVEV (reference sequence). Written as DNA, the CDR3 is TGTGCCAGCAGTCCCTTTCTAACCGCTAGCGGGAGAAATGCCATCGGGGAGCTGTTTTTT. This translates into CASSPFLTASGRNAIGELFF.

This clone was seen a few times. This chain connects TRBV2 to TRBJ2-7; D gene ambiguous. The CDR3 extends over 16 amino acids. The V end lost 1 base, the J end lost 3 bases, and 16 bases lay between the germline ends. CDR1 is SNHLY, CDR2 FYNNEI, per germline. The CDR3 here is CASSEDSRQTVYEQYV. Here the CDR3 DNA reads TGTGCCAGCAGTGAAGACTCTAGGCAAACCGTCTACGAGCAGTACGTC.

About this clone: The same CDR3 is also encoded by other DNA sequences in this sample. In DNA form, the CDR3 reads TGTGCCAGCAGTGGGGGGGGAAGCAATCAGCCCCAGCATTTT. It codes for CASSGGGSNQPQHF. The V and J genes are TRBV28 and TRBJ1-5, with a tentative D call TRBD1 (5 bases). The CDR3 length is 14 residues. The germline V gene has CDR1 MDHEN and CDR2 SYDVKM. V shed 5 bases and J shed 1 base, with 9 bases lying between them.

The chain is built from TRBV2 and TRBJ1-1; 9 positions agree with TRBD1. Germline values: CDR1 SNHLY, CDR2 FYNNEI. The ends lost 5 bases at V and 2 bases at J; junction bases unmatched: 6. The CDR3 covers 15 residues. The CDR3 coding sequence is TGTGCCAGCAGTTCCTTGGGACAGGGTAACACTGAAGCTTTCTTT. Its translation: CASSSLGQGNTEAFF.

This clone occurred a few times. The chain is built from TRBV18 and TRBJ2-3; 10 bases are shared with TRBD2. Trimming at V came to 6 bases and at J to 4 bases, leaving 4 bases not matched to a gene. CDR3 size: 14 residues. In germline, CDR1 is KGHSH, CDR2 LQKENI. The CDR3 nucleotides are TGTGCCAGCTCGCCGCTAGCGGGAGCAGATACGCAGTATTTT. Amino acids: CASSPLAGADTQYF.

The CDR3 spells CASSQLRTDKLFF. The CDR3 DNA reads TGCGCCAGCAGCCAACTCAGGACAGACAAACTGTTTTTT. This chain links TRBV4-3 with TRBJ1-4, with a possible D match to TRBD1 (6 bases). The CDR3 contains 13 residues. CDR1 and CDR2 from the germline V gene are LGHNA and YSLEER. Trimming stripped 2 bases from V and 11 bases from J, with 12 bases between.

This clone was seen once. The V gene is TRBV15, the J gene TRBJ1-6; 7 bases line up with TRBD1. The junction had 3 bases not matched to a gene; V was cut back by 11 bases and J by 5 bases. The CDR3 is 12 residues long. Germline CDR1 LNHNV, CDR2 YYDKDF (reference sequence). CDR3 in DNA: TGTGCCGCCGGGACAGATAATTCACCCCTCCACTTT. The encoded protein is CAAGTDNSPLHF. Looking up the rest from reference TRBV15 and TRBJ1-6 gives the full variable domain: DAMVIQNPRYQVTQFGKPVTLSCSQTLNHNVMYWYQQKSSQAPKLLFHYYDKDFNNEADTPDNFQSRRPNTSFCFLDIRSPGLGDTAMYLCAAGTDNSPLHFGNGTRLTVT.

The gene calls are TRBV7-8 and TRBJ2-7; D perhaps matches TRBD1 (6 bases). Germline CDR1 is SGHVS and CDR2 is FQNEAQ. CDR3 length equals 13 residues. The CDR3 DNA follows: TGTGCCGGCAGCATAGGACAGCACTACGAGCAGTACGTC. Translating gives CAGSIGQHYEQYV.

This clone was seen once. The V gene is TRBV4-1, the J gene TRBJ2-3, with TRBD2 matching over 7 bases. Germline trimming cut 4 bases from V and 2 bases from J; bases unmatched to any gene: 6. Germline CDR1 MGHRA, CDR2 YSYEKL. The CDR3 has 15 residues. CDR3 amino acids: CASSRLAEPTDTQYF. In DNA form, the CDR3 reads TGCGCCAGCAGCCGGCTAGCGGAGCCCACAGATACGCAGTATTTT.

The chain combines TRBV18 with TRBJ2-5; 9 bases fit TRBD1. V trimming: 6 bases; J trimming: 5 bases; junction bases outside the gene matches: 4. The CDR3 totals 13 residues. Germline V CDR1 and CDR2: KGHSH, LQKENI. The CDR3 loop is CASSLGQGETQYF. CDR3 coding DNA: TGTGCCAGCTCCCTCGGACAGGGGGAGACCCAGTACTTC.